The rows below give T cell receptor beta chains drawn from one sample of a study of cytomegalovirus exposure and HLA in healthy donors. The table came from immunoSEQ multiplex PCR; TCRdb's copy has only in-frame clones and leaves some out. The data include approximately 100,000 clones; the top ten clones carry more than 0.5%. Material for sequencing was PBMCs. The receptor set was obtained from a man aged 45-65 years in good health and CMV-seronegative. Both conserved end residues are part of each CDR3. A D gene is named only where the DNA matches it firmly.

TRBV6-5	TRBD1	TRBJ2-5	CASARQGPETQYF	TGTGCCAGCGCTAGACAGGGGCCAGAGACCCAGTACTTC
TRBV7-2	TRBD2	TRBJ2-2	CASSTGTSGMNTGELFF	TGTGCCAGCAGCACCGGGACTAGCGGGATGAACACCGGGGAGCTGTTTTTT
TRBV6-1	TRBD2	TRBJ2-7	CASSETGGTGEQYF	TGTGCCAGCAGTGAAACGGGAGGTACGGGAGAGCAGTACTTC
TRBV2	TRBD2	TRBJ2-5	CASSELTSGVETQYF	TGTGCCAGCAGTGAGCTGACTAGCGGGGTGGAGACCCAGTACTTC
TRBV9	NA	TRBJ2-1	CASSPRGSNNEQFF	TGTGCCAGCAGCCCCCGAGGGTCCAACAATGAGCAGTTCTTC
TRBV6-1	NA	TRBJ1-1	CASSESVPGYVNTEAFF	TGTGCCAGCAGTGAAAGCGTTCCAGGGTACGTGAACACTGAAGCTTTCTTT
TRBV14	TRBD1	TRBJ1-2	CASSPRQGAYFGYTF	TGTGCCAGCAGTCCGAGACAGGGGGCATACTTTGGCTACACCTTC
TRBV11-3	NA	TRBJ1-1	CASSLVAGNTEAFF	TGTGCCAGCAGCTTAGTCGCGGGGAACACTGAAGCTTTCTTT
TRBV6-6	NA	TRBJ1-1	CASSYILGRVDTEAFF	TGTGCCAGCAGTTATATCCTCGGGAGGGTTGACACTGAAGCTTTCTTT
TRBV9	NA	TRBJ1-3	CASNRASGNTIYF	TGTGCCAGCAACAGGGCGTCTGGAAACACCATATATTTT
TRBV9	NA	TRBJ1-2	CASSGGSVYGYTF	TGTGCCAGCAGCGGAGGGAGTGTCTATGGCTACACCTTC
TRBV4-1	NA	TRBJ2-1	CASSPYVGGWEQFF	TGCGCCAGCAGCCCCTATGTCGGGGGTTGGGAGCAGTTCTTC
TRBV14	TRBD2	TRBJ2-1	CASSGTSGRIGNEQFF	TGTGCCAGCAGTGGGACTAGCGGACGAATTGGCAATGAGCAGTTCTTC
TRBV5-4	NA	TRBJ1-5	CASSLAGTSQPQHF	TGTGCCAGCAGCCTGGCAGGGACTTCGCAGCCCCAGCATTTT
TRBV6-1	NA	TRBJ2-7	CASRESGTPPYEQYF	TGTGCCAGCAGAGAGTCGGGGACTCCACCCTACGAGCAGTACTTC
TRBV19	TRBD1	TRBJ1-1	CASSPDRGREAFF	TGTGCCAGTAGCCCGGACAGGGGGAGAGAAGCTTTCTTT
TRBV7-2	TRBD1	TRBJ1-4	CASSFSGGASEKLFF	TGTGCCAGCAGCTTCTCAGGGGGCGCGAGTGAAAAACTGTTTTTT
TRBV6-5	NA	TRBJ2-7	CASSADRRGEQYF	TGTGCCAGCAGCGCCGACCGCCGGGGCGAGCAGTACTTC
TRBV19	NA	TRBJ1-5	CASRTGMGNQPQHF	TGTGCCAGTCGGACGGGAATGGGCAATCAGCCCCAGCATTTT
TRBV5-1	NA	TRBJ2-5	CASSLVVGGVWETQYF	TGCGCCAGCAGCTTGGTCGTTGGGGGCGTTTGGGAGACCCAGTACTTC
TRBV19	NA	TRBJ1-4	CASGKFGGRTTNEKLFF	TGTGCCAGTGGAAAATTTGGCGGAAGGACAACTAATGAAAAACTGTTTTTT
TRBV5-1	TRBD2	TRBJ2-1	CASSLSVGGEYNEQFF	TGCGCCAGCAGCTTGTCCGTCGGGGGGGAATACAATGAGCAGTTCTTC
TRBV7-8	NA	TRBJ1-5	CASSSAGPFLNQPQHF	TGTGCCAGCAGCTCAGCGGGCCCCTTCCTTAATCAGCCCCAGCATTTT
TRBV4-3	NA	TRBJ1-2	CASSQDVSVRGYTF	TGCGCCAGCAGCCAAGATGTATCAGTCAGGGGCTACACCTTC
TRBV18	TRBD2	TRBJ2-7	CASSPRREGSAGVYEQYF	TGTGCCAGCTCACCACGGCGGGAAGGGTCGGCGGGAGTGTACGAGCAGTACTTC
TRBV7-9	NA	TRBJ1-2	CASSLRQDGGYTF	TGTGCCAGCAGCTTAAGGCAGGATGGTGGCTACACCTTC
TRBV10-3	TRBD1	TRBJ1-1	CAIRSGTAETEAFF	TGTGCCATCAGATCCGGGACAGCCGAGACTGAAGCTTTCTTT
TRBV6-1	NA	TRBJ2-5	CASSEVLETQYF	TGTGCCAGCAGTGAAGTTCTGGAGACCCAGTACTTC
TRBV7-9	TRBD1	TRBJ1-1	CASSLDRVVANTEAFF	TGTGCCAGCAGCCTGGACAGGGTGGTAGCGAACACTGAAGCTTTCTTT
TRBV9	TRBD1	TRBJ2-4	CASSVGTGAAIQYF	TGTGCCAGCAGCGTAGGGACAGGGGCGGCCATTCAGTACTTC
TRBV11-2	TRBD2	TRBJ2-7	CASSLLAGVLEQYF	TGTGCCAGCAGCTTGCTAGCGGGAGTGCTCGAGCAGTACTTC
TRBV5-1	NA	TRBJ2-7	CASSTDRAYEQYF	TGCGCCAGCAGCACAGACAGAGCCTACGAGCAGTACTTC
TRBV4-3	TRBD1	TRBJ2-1	CASSPRGTVLYNEQFF	TGCGCCAGCAGCCCCCGAGGGACAGTCTTATACAATGAGCAGTTCTTC
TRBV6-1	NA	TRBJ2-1	CASSHPEIEQFF	TGTGCCAGCAGCCACCCCGAGATTGAGCAGTTCTTC
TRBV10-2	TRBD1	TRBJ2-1	CASSVLTGGTHEQFF	TGCGCCAGCAGTGTCCTTACAGGGGGTACCCATGAGCAGTTCTTC
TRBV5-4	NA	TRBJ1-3	CASSEKRGSGNTIYF	TGTGCCAGCAGCGAGAAACGGGGTTCTGGAAACACCATATATTTT
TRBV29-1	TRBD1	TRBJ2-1	CSVEGTARTGNEQFF	TGCAGCGTCGAAGGGACCGCGAGGACAGGAAATGAGCAGTTCTTC
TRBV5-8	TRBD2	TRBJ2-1	CASSPWAGRDNEQFF	TGTGCCAGCAGCCCCTGGGCGGGGAGGGACAATGAGCAGTTCTTC
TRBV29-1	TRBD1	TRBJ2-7	CSVESKGQGSDEQYF	TGCAGCGTTGAATCCAAGGGACAGGGGAGCGACGAGCAGTACTTC
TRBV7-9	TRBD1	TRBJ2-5	CASSSSWGQVEETQYF	TGTGCCAGCAGCTCGAGTTGGGGACAGGTCGAAGAGACCCAGTACTTC
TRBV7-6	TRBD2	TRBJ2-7	CASSSTSGYEQYF	TGTGCCAGCAGCTCGACTAGCGGCTACGAGCAGTACTTC
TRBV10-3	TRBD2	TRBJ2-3	CAISGTTSGGANTQYF	TGTGCCATCAGTGGGACTACTAGCGGGGGGGCAAATACGCAGTATTTT
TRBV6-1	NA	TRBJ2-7	CASRFDRSGEQYF	TGTGCCAGCAGGTTCGACAGGAGTGGCGAGCAGTACTTC
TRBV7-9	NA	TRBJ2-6	CASSLSPGVLTF	TGTGCCAGCAGCCTGTCCCCAGGCGTCCTGACTTTC
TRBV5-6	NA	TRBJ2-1	CASSLYRIYNEQFF	TGTGCCAGCAGCTTGTACAGAATCTACAATGAGCAGTTCTTC
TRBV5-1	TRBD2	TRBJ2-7	CASSLAGRGLTYEQYF	TGCGCCAGCAGCTTGGCCGGGAGGGGACTAACCTACGAGCAGTACTTC
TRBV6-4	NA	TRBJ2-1	CASSDPGTRQFF	TGTGCCAGCAGTGACCCAGGAACTAGGCAGTTCTTC
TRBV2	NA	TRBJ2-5	CASQGYQETQYF	TGTGCCAGTCAGGGGTACCAAGAGACCCAGTACTTC
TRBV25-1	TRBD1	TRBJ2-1	CASSASSGTGNGEQFF	TGTGCCAGCAGTGCGTCCTCCGGGACAGGGAATGGTGAGCAGTTCTTC
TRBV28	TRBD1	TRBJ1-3	CASSLQGAGNTIYF	TGTGCCAGCAGCCTCCAGGGGGCCGGAAACACCATATATTTT
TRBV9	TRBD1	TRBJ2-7	CASSAGTGYEQYF	TGTGCCAGCAGCGCCGGGACAGGTTACGAGCAGTACTTC
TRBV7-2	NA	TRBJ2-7	CASSSSSGTPYEQYF	TGTGCCAGCAGCTCCTCGTCAGGGACTCCCTACGAGCAGTACTTC
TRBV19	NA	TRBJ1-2	CASSMAAGGAHRGYTF	TGTGCCAGTAGTATGGCTGCCGGGGGGGCCCACAGGGGCTACACCTTC
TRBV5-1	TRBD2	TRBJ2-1	CASSFRLAGENEQFF	TGCGCCAGCAGCTTTCGACTAGCGGGGGAAAATGAGCAGTTCTTC
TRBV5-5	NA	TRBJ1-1	CASSPVGGVNTEAFF	TGTGCCAGCAGCCCCGTGGGGGGGGTGAACACTGAAGCTTTCTTT
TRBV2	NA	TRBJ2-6	CASSDRSGANVLTF	TGTGCCAGCAGTGACAGATCTGGGGCCAACGTCCTGACTTTC
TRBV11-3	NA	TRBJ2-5	CASSFGSVGTQETQYF	TGTGCCAGCAGCTTCGGGAGTGTGGGGACCCAAGAGACCCAGTACTTC
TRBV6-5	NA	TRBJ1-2	CASSPRSGAGYGYTF	TGTGCCAGCAGCCCCAGGTCTGGTGCAGGCTATGGCTACACCTTC
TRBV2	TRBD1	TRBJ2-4	CASRPGQGNIAKNIQYF	TGTGCCAGCAGGCCCGGACAGGGGAATATAGCCAAAAACATTCAGTACTTC